This T cell receptor (beta chain) was captured by sequencing in a study of T cells in women clearing cervical HPV infection. Study-wide background: Controls were women whose single incident HPV16 infection cleared within 12 months without precancer or cancer. Case blood was drawn a median approximately 150 days after lesion detection. Blood came at first lesion visit for cases, post-clearance for controls.

Trimming cost V 4 bases and J 2 bases, with 12 bases left between them. Germline V lookup: CDR1 ENHRY, CDR2 SYGVKD. The CDR3 is 14 residues long. Of note for this clone: The CDR3 end is not reached by the read, which stops 3 residues before it; the germline J gene fills it in.

Generated by immunoSEQ multiplex PCR, the TCRdb table keeps only in-frame clones and is missing some. The specimen's table records under 40,000 clones. This chain joins TRBV10-3 and TRBJ2-7, with a tentative D call TRBD1 (8 bases). The sequenced sample consisted of blood buffy coat. The clonotype originates from a woman aged 18 to 75 with a cervical HPV16 infection that either progressed to CIN3+ or cleared (not recorded which). The part of the CDR3 DNA that was read is TGTGCCATCAGTGCACAGGGGGGGACCTACGAG. The encoded protein is CAISAQGGTYE. In full, the CDR3 is CAISAQGGTYEQYF.